One sample yielded the 5 T cell receptor beta chains listed below, sequenced in a study of PD-1 blockade in classical Hodgkin lymphoma. Time point noted: newly diagnosed, previously untreated cHL patient sample. Magnetic negative selection served to purify CD4+ T cells out of PBMCs that had been thawed. Using immunoSEQ multiplex PCR, the repertoire was profiled, and TCRdb retains in-frame clones only, with some absent. The repertoire includes approximately 21,000 clones, over 90% of them detected once, and around 0.4% sits in the top ten. The material sequenced was CD4+ T cells from blood. Every receptor here comes from a human donor with classical Hodgkin lymphoma.

This clone came up once. The chain links TRBV5-1 to TRBJ2-1; 8 nucleotides agree with TRBD1. Unmatched junction bases numbered 5, after V lost 4 bases and J lost 5 bases. CDR3 length equals 14 residues. Germline values: CDR1 SGHRS, CDR2 YFSETQ. The CDR3 sequence is CASSRQGFNNEQFF. CDR3 in DNA: TGCGCCAGCAGCCGACAGGGGTTCAACAATGAGCAGTTCTTC.

This chain connects TRBV19 to TRBJ1-2; the match to TRBD1 covers 8 bases. Germline CDR1 LNHDA, CDR2 SQIVND (reference sequence). V trimming: 6 bases; J trimming: 2 bases; junction bases outside the gene matches: 11. This CDR3 region has 16 residues. The CDR3 protein is CASRGGPGGKNYGYTF. The DNA of the CDR3 is TGTGCCAGTAGGGGAGGGCCAGGGGGCAAAAACTATGGCTACACCTTC.

V is TRBV4-2 and J is TRBJ2-7, with TRBD2 matching over 11 bases. The CDR3 covers 16 residues. V lost 4 bases and J lost 1; bases outside the gene matches: 6. Germline CDR1 is LGHNA and CDR2 is YNFKEQ. The DNA for the CDR3 is TGTGCCAGCAGCCCCGGGACTAGCGGCTTGTCCTACGAGCAGTACTTC. Translated: CASSPGTSGLSYEQYF.

The V call is TRBV7-9, the J call TRBJ1-1; D unresolved. V lost 4 bases to trimming and J lost 1 base, with 16 bases between them. Germline assignment: CDR1 SEHNR and CDR2 FQNEAQ (reference sequence). The CDR3 extends over 16 amino acids. CDR3 sequence reads: CASSSLTLPQNTEAFF. CDR3 DNA: TGTGCCAGCAGCTCCCTGACTTTACCTCAGAACACTGAAGCTTTCTTT.

The chain is built from TRBV7-2 and TRBJ1-6; D perhaps matches TRBD1 (6 bases). Germline V gives CDR1 SGHTA, CDR2 FQGNSA. This CDR3 contains 14 residues. V was cut by 3 bases and J by 5 bases, with 8 bases left in between. This CDR3 is CASSLTGNNSPLHF. CDR3 bases: TGTGCCAGCAGCTTGACAGGAAATAATTCACCCCTCCACTTT.